This T cell receptor beta chain emerged from a study of siplizumab effects on memory and regulatory T cells. Overall study results and limits: Roughly 75-95% of proliferating CD4+ or CD8+ clones lacked an assignable naive or memory phenotype.

It was 100,000 or so TCR templates that were assayed per sample. Generated by immunoSEQ multiplex PCR, the TCRdb table keeps only in-frame clones and is missing some. The table shows 100,000 to 120,000 clones, with 80% to 95% occurring only once. About this clone: The antigen is not known.

The sample was CD4+ T cells sorted from blood. The source is a human donor in good health.

CDR3 sequence (DNA): TGTGCCAGCAGCTCGCTAGCGGATCGCACAGATACGCAGTATTTT. The encoded protein is CASSSLADRTDTQYF. The chain has TRBV11-2 and TRBJ2-3; 7 nucleotides agree with TRBD2. Germline V CDR1 and CDR2: SGHAT, FQNNGV. The CDR3 length is 15 residues. After removal of 4 bases from V and 1 base from J, the junction contained 5 bases not matched to a gene.